Shown below are 8 T cell receptor beta chains from a single sample sequenced in a study of T cell changes during pregnancy in multiple sclerosis. Assay used: immunoSEQ multiplex PCR; TCRdb lists only in-frame clones, some missing. Found here are about 34,000 clones, roughly 89% of them singletons; the top ten hold around 3.3%. Specimen: CD8+ T cells from peripheral blood mononuclear cells, collected in the third trimester of pregnancy. The origin of the receptors is a female donor with multiple sclerosis, enrolled in a pregnancy study.

V gene TRBV19 combines with J gene TRBJ2-2, with TRBD2 identical over 7 bases. The V segment lost 5 bases and the J segment 4 bases; nucleotides outside the gene matches: 7. The CDR3 has 15 residues. Germline assignment: CDR1 LNHDA and CDR2 SQIVND (reference sequence). The CDR3 nucleotides read TGTGCCAGTAGTTCCGGACTAGGGCTCACCGGGGAGCTGTTTTTT. It specifies CASSSGLGLTGELFF.

The chain uses TRBV7-9 and TRBJ2-7; 7 bases line up with TRBD1. Germline CDR1 reads SEHNR; CDR2 reads FQNEAQ (reference sequence). There are 14 residues in the CDR3. J was trimmed by 7 bases and V by 5 bases; bases with no gene match: 11. DNA of the CDR3: TGTGCCAGCAGCAGAGGGACAGATCCTAAGGAGCAGTACTTC. Its translation is CASSRGTDPKEQYF.

The chain is built from TRBV4-3 and TRBJ2-2, with a weak D call TRBD2 (6 bases). Per germline, CDR1 LGHNA and CDR2 YSLEER. V shed 4 bases and J shed 6 bases, with 12 bases lying between them. The CDR3 is 14 residues long. The CDR3 coding sequence is TGCGCCAGCAGCCTAGGATCGGGGGCCGGGGAGCTGTTTTTT. Protein: CASSLGSGAGELFF.

V gene TRBV15 combines with J gene TRBJ2-7; 10 positions match TRBD1. The CDR3 has 14 residues. The germline V gene encodes CDR1 LNHNV and CDR2 YYDKDF (reference sequence). Trimming cost V 8 bases and J 0 bases; bases outside gene matches: 4. The CDR3 nucleotides read TGTGCCACCTACGGACAGGGGGGCTCCTACGAGCAGTACTTC. Protein product: CATYGQGGSYEQYF.

The chain is built from TRBV13 and TRBJ2-7; 7 bases fit TRBD1. The CDR3 is made up of 13 amino acids. Germline V CDR1 and CDR2: PRHDT, FYEKMQ (reference sequence). The V gene end was trimmed by 5 bases and the J gene end by 1 base; junction bases not matched to a gene: 2. This CDR3 reads CASSTQGSYEQYF. Written as DNA, the CDR3 is TGTGCCAGCAGCACACAGGGGTCCTACGAGCAGTACTTC.

The V call is TRBV15, the J call TRBJ2-7, with D possibly matching TRBD1 (7 bases). Trimming took 1 base from V and 6 from J, leaving 10 bases between them. This CDR3 has 13 residues. Per germline, CDR1 LNHNV and CDR2 YYDKDF (reference sequence). The CDR3 loop reads CATSRAGGLEQYF. The CDR3, as DNA: TGTGCCACCAGCAGAGCAGGGGGACTCGAGCAGTACTTC.

The CDR3, as DNA: TGTGCCAGCAGCTTGGCTGAGGATGCCTACGAGCAGTACTTC. Protein sequence: CASSLAEDAYEQYF. V is TRBV5-6 and J is TRBJ2-7; D is undetermined. Germline CDR1 reads SGHDT; CDR2 reads YYEEEE. Between the trimmed V and J ends, which lost 0 bases and 2 bases, there was a span of 9 bases. CDR3 length: 14 residues.

By sample share, this clone is medium-sized. The chain links TRBV27 to TRBJ1-5; D is perhaps TRBD1 (5 bases). CDR3 length: 13 amino acids. V gave up 5 bases and J gave up 7 bases, with 12 bases separating them. Germline CDR1 MNHEY, CDR2 SMNVEV (reference sequence). The CDR3 region has the DNA TGTGCCAGCAGTCCCTCAGGGCCCCAGCCCCAGCATTTT. Protein sequence: CASSPSGPQPQHF.